These 14 T cell receptor beta chains were sequenced from one sample in a study of blood T cell repertoires in COVID-19. Repertoires were generated with immunoSEQ multiplex PCR, while TCRdb's copy carries only in-frame clones and drops some. The table records some 95,000 clones, around 80% of them present only once. The sample comprised peripheral blood. These receptors all come from an older man with acute or convalescent COVID-19.

The chain uses TRBV7-8 and TRBJ2-7, with 10 nucleotides matching TRBD2. V lost 5 bases to trimming and J lost 0 bases; unmatched junction nucleotides: 4. Germline V gene lookup returns CDR1 SGHVS and CDR2 FQNEAQ. The CDR3 has 15 amino acids. DNA for the CDR3: TGTGCCAGCAGCCCCCGGACTAGCGGCTCCTACGAGCAGTACTTC. Its protein product is CASSPRTSGSYEQYF.

The chain links TRBV27 to TRBJ2-7, with D tentatively TRBD2 (6 bases). The CDR3 has 14 amino acids. In germline, CDR1 is MNHEY, CDR2 SMNVEV (reference sequence). V shed 4 bases and J shed 6 bases, with 16 bases lying between them. CDR3 nucleotide sequence: TGTGCCAGCAGTTCCTGGCCCCGGGGGAGCGAGCAGTACGTC. As protein: CASSSWPRGSEQYV.

The chain is built from TRBV5-1 and TRBJ1-1, with 9 positions matching TRBD1. Germline trimming cut 3 bases from V and 3 bases from J; bases unmatched to any gene: 12. Per germline, CDR1 SGHRS and CDR2 YFSETQ. This CDR3 is 17 amino acids long. The CDR3 reads CASSSFLGTGSDTEAFF. CDR3 nucleotide sequence: TGCGCCAGCAGCTCCTTCCTCGGGACAGGGTCGGACACTGAAGCTTTCTTT.

The V call is TRBV27, the J call TRBJ1-5, with D unresolved. CDR3 length: 13 amino acids. V lost 6 bases, J lost 10 bases, and 16 bases lay in between. Germline CDR1 reads MNHEY; CDR2 reads SMNVEV (reference sequence). The CDR3 DNA follows: TGTGCCAGCAGCCCTCGGGATCCGGGACCCCAGCATTTT. This gives the protein CASSPRDPGPQHF.

This clone was counted once. The CDR3 DNA reads TGTGCCAGCAGCCAAGATAGACAAATAAACCCCCACGAGCAGTACGTC. Translating it yields CASSQDRQINPHEQYV. The chain combines TRBV14 with TRBJ2-7; no definite D call. V lost 0 bases, J lost 5 bases, and 17 bases lay in between. The CDR3 totals 16 residues. Looked up from germline, CDR1 is SGHDN and CDR2 is FVKESK.

The chain joins TRBV15 to TRBJ1-1, with a tentative D call TRBD1 (5 bases). The V gene's germline CDR1 is LNHNV and CDR2 YYDKDF (reference sequence). V was trimmed by 0 bases and J by 10 bases, leaving 12 bases between them. There are 13 residues in the CDR3. The CDR3 here is CATSRDSRGRAFF. CDR3 sequence (DNA): TGTGCCACCAGCAGAGATAGTCGGGGGAGAGCTTTCTTT.

V gene TRBV5-1 combines with J gene TRBJ1-2, with D possibly being TRBD1 (5 bases). The length of the CDR3 is 14 residues. V gave up 4 bases and J gave up 2 bases, with 12 bases separating them. In germline, CDR1 is SGHRS, CDR2 YFSETQ. Written as DNA, the CDR3 is TGCGCCAGCAGCCCGGGGGGAGGGAACTATGGCTACACCTTC. This encodes CASSPGGGNYGYTF.

This chain uses TRBV6-5 with TRBJ1-3, with TRBD1 identical over 7 bases. CDR1 and CDR2 (germline): MNHEY, SVGAGI. The CDR3 is 15 amino acids. V lost 6 bases and J lost 2; bases outside the gene matches: 7. The CDR3 bases are TGTGCCAGCAGCGTGAACAGGGGTACTGGAAACACCATATATTTT. Protein sequence: CASSVNRGTGNTIYF.

The gene calls are TRBV2 and TRBJ1-5; D gene ambiguous. Germline loops: CDR1 SNHLY, CDR2 FYNNEI. This CDR3 region has 15 residues. The ends were cut back, 2 bases at V and 5 bases at J, with 13 bases in the middle. The CDR3 region has the DNA TGTGCCAGCAGTGAATATCCCGGAGGATATCAGCCCCAGCATTTT. This translates into CASSEYPGGYQPQHF.

The chain combines TRBV3-1 (or the pseudogene TRBV3-2) with TRBJ2-5; D is perhaps TRBD2 (5 bases). CDR1 and CDR2 from the germline V gene are LGHDT and YNNKEL (reference sequence). V was shortened by 1 base and J by 2 bases, with 8 bases between the two germline ends. The CDR3 is 14 residues long. CDR3 coding DNA: TGTGCCAGCAGCCAAGCGGGGATTCAAGAGACCCAGTACTTC. Translating gives CASSQAGIQETQYF.

J is TRBJ2-2 and V is TRBV10-1; perhaps TRBD1 as D (5 bases). V lost 2 bases, J lost 0 bases, and 10 bases lay in between. The CDR3 runs 16 residues. Per germline, CDR1 WNHNN and CDR2 SYGVQD (reference sequence). The CDR3 coding sequence is TGCGCCAGCAGTGAGAACCAGGGCGCGAACACCGGGGAGCTGTTTTTT. It is translated as CASSENQGANTGELFF.

This rearrangement joins TRBV5-1 to TRBJ1-1; D possibly corresponds to TRBD1 (5 bases). Germline V CDR1 and CDR2: SGHRS, YFSETQ. The ends were cut back, 4 bases at V and 1 base at J, with 20 bases in the middle. The CDR3 totals 17 residues. CDR3 amino acids: CASSRGQTPHGNTEAFF. In DNA, the CDR3 is TGCGCCAGCAGCCGAGGACAAACACCTCATGGGAACACTGAAGCTTTCTTT.

V is TRBV3-1 (or the pseudogene TRBV3-2) and J is TRBJ1-3; no clear D. The CDR3 extends over 15 amino acids. Germline CDR1 LGHDT, CDR2 YNNKEL (reference sequence). The ends were cut back, 2 bases at V and 0 bases at J, with 8 bases in the middle. Here the CDR3 reads CASSQLRPSGNTIYF. In DNA, the CDR3 is TGTGCCAGCAGCCAACTGAGGCCCTCTGGAAACACCATATATTTT.

V gene TRBV5-4 combines with J gene TRBJ1-3; D may be TRBD1 (6 bases). CDR1 is SGHNT and CDR2 is YYREEE in the germline V gene (reference sequence). Trimming removed 1 base from V and 8 bases from J, with 7 bases in between. The CDR3 consists of 12 residues. The CDR3 sequence is CASSLKGDTIYF. CDR3 in DNA: TGTGCCAGCAGCTTGAAGGGGGACACCATATATTTT.